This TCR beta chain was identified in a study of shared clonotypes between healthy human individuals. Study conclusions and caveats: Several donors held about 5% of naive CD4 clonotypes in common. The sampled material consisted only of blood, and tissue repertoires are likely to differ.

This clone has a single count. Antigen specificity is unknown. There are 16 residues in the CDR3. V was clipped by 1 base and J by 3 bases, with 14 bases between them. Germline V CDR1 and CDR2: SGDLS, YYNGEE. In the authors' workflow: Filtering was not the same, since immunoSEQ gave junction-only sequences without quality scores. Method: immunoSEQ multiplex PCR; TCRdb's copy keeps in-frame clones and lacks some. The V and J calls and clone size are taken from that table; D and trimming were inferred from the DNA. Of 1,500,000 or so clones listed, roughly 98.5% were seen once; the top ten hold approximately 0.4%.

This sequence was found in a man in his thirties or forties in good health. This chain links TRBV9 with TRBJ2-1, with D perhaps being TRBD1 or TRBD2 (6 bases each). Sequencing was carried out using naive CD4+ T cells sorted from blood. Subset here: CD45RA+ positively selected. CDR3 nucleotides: TGTGCCAGCAGCGTATCGGGGGCCCCCGACTACAATGAGCAGTTCTTC. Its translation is CASSVSGAPDYNEQFF.